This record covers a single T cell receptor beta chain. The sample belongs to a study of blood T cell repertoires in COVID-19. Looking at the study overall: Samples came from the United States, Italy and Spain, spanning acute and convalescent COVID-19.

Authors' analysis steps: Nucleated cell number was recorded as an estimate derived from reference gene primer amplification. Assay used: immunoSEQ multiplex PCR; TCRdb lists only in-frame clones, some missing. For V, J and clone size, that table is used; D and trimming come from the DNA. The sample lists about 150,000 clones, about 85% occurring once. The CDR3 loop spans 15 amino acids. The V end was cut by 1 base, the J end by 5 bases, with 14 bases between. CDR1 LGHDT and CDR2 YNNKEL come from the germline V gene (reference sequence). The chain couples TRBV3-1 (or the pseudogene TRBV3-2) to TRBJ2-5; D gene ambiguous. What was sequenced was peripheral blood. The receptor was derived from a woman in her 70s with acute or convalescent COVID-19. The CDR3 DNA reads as TGTGCCAGCAGCCAAGTTCTGGGTCCCGGGGAGACCCAGTACTTC. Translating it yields CASSQVLGPGETQYF.